Sequencing of this TCR beta chain was carried out in a study of T cell clonotyping in hematopoietic cell transplantation. Overall study: Pretransplant recipient samples were taken after cytoreduction. Findings and limits, study-wide: Few recipient clonotypes overlapped donors; over 95% were de novo at given depth. No sorting was done, leaving CD4 and CD8 contributions mixed.

Here immunoSEQ multiplex PCR was the method, and the copy in TCRdb shows in-frame clones only, minus some. The repertoire holds approximately 9,000 clones, roughly 84% seen once, with 27% in the top ten. CDR1 and CDR2 from the germline V gene are SEHNR and FQNEAQ (reference sequence). The CDR3 contains 16 residues. V was pared by 4 bases and J by 4 bases, with 17 bases between. Time point given: recipient sample about 28 days before transplant, after cytoreduction. Note on this clone: What it binds is not known.

The sequences come from peripheral blood mononuclear cells, collected before stem cell transplant. The source is a woman aged 60-75 years with acute myeloid leukemia. Some clones in this sample may be carry-over from other donors' samples. This chain uses TRBV7-9 with TRBJ2-1; TRBD2 is a possible D gene (6 bases). DNA for the CDR3: TGTGCCAGCAGCTCTTCCAGAGCGGGTAGATACAATGAGCAGTTCTTC. It specifies CASSSSRAGRYNEQFF.